This is a list of T cell receptor beta chains from one sample in a study of CXCR4 blockade with PD-1 therapy in pancreatic cancer. Only in-frame clones appear in the TCRdb table, and some are missing; sequencing was by immunoSEQ multiplex PCR. Here the sample spans about 8,000 clones, roughly 50% being singletons. Sequencing was performed on tumor tissue. The receptor source for this set is a human donor with pancreatic ductal adenocarcinoma. CDR3s include the opening cysteine and the closing phenylalanine or tryptophan. The order of the fields is CDR3 length, clone size, J gene, D gene, V gene, CDR3 protein, CDR3 DNA. The D gene is left open where the match is weak. A row's size may be missing; if present it is once, few, many or a size class.

CDR3 length: 15; clone size: -; J gene: TRBJ1-4; D gene: TRBD1; V gene: TRBV28; CDR3 protein: CASTPPGQGLGKLFF; CDR3 DNA: TGTGCCAGCACCCCCCCGGGACAGGGTTTGGGAAAACTGTTTTTT
CDR3 length: 18; clone size: -; J gene: TRBJ2-1; D gene: TRBD2; V gene: TRBV15; CDR3 protein: CATSRPTLGLAANNEQFF; CDR3 DNA: TGTGCCACCAGCAGACCTACCCTGGGGCTAGCGGCTAACAATGAGCAGTTCTTC
CDR3 length: 16; clone size: -; J gene: TRBJ2-1; D gene: -; V gene: TRBV19; CDR3 protein: CASSTGKGRLHNEQFF; CDR3 DNA: TGTGCCAGTAGTACCGGAAAGGGCCGACTACACAATGAGCAGTTCTTC
CDR3 length: 15; clone size: few; J gene: TRBJ2-7; D gene: -; V gene: TRBV6-8; CDR3 protein: CASRWGASLGYEQYF; CDR3 DNA: TGTGCCAGCCGATGGGGGGCCTCCCTAGGCTACGAGCAGTACTTC
CDR3 length: 18; clone size: few; J gene: TRBJ2-7; D gene: TRBD2; V gene: TRBV30; CDR3 protein: CAWDRRWLAGVPSYEQYF; CDR3 DNA: TGTGCCTGGGACCGCCGATGGCTAGCGGGGGTTCCCTCCTACGAGCAGTACTTC
CDR3 length: 19; clone size: -; J gene: TRBJ2-7; D gene: -; V gene: TRBV19; CDR3 protein: CASSIVGGQAGLLGYEQYF; CDR3 DNA: TGTGCCAGTAGTATAGTTGGGGGACAGGCGGGACTACTCGGTTACGAGCAGTACTTC
CDR3 length: 13; clone size: once; J gene: TRBJ1-1; D gene: TRBD1; V gene: TRBV30; CDR3 protein: CAWRRDSTTETFF; CDR3 DNA: TGTGCCTGGAGAAGGGACAGCACCACTGAAACTTTCTTT
CDR3 length: 12; clone size: -; J gene: TRBJ2-1; D gene: -; V gene: TRBV29-1; CDR3 protein: CSVETPDIRQFF; CDR3 DNA: TGCAGCGTTGAGACTCCGGACATCAGGCAGTTCTTC
CDR3 length: 14; clone size: -; J gene: TRBJ2-7; D gene: -; V gene: TRBV28; CDR3 protein: CASSLGTGRDEQYF; CDR3 DNA: TGTGCCAGCAGTTTGGGTACAGGTCGGGACGAGCAGTACTTC
CDR3 length: 15; clone size: once; J gene: TRBJ2-5; D gene: TRBD2; V gene: TRBV25-1; CDR3 protein: CASSEVLAGAETQYF; CDR3 DNA: TGTGCCAGCAGTGAAGTACTAGCGGGCGCGGAGACCCAGTACTTC
CDR3 length: 14; clone size: few; J gene: TRBJ2-7; D gene: -; V gene: TRBV11-3; CDR3 protein: CASSSRGLTYEQYF; CDR3 DNA: TGTGCCAGCAGCTCCAGAGGACTAACCTACGAGCAGTACTTC
CDR3 length: 13; clone size: -; J gene: TRBJ2-1; D gene: -; V gene: TRBV19; CDR3 protein: CASSIGPYNEQFF; CDR3 DNA: TGTGCCAGTAGTATAGGGCCTTACAATGAGCAGTTCTTC
CDR3 length: 16; clone size: few; J gene: TRBJ2-1; D gene: TRBD2; V gene: TRBV6-8; CDR3 protein: CASSSLAGDTYNEQFF; CDR3 DNA: TGTGCCAGCAGTTCACTAGCGGGGGATACCTACAATGAGCAGTTCTTC
CDR3 length: 13; clone size: -; J gene: TRBJ2-1; D gene: -; V gene: TRBV29-1; CDR3 protein: CSAKSGGPREQFF; CDR3 DNA: TGCAGCGCCAAATCAGGGGGGCCTCGGGAGCAGTTCTTC
CDR3 length: 13; clone size: few; J gene: TRBJ2-7; D gene: -; V gene: TRBV6-8; CDR3 protein: CASRSSDSYEQYF; CDR3 DNA: TGTGCCAGCAGAAGTAGCGACTCCTACGAGCAGTACTTC
CDR3 length: 13; clone size: few; J gene: TRBJ2-7; D gene: -; V gene: TRBV19; CDR3 protein: CASSMDGGLEQYF; CDR3 DNA: TGTGCCAGTAGTATGGACGGAGGGCTGGAGCAGTACTTC
CDR3 length: 16; clone size: -; J gene: TRBJ2-7; D gene: -; V gene: TRBV25-1; CDR3 protein: CASSDLGGTEYYEQYF; CDR3 DNA: TGTGCCAGCAGTGACCTTGGGGGGACAGAGTACTACGAGCAGTACTTC
CDR3 length: 16; clone size: -; J gene: TRBJ2-7; D gene: -; V gene: TRBV19; CDR3 protein: CASSISRQAGDYEQYF; CDR3 DNA: TGTGCCAGTAGTATATCTCGACAGGCTGGGGACTACGAGCAGTACTTC
CDR3 length: 18; clone size: -; J gene: TRBJ2-3; D gene: -; V gene: TRBV25-1; CDR3 protein: CASSEYGGGTTYRDTQYF; CDR3 DNA: TGTGCCAGCAGTGAATACGGAGGGGGCACAACTTATAGAGATACGCAGTATTTT
CDR3 length: 14; clone size: -; J gene: TRBJ1-2; D gene: -; V gene: TRBV29-1; CDR3 protein: CSVLGRGRGYGYTF; CDR3 DNA: TGCAGCGTTCTAGGACGGGGCAGGGGCTATGGCTACACCTTC
CDR3 length: 14; clone size: once; J gene: TRBJ2-7; D gene: TRBD1; V gene: TRBV19; CDR3 protein: CASSIGTGSYEQYF; CDR3 DNA: TGTGCCAGTAGTATAGGGACAGGGTCCTACGAGCAGTACTTC
CDR3 length: 16; clone size: -; J gene: TRBJ2-5; D gene: -; V gene: TRBV7-5; CDR3 protein: CASSLTGGVGQETQYF; CDR3 DNA: TGTGCCAGCAGCCTCACAGGGGGCGTTGGGCAAGAGACCCAGTACTTC
CDR3 length: 12; clone size: -; J gene: TRBJ2-7; D gene: -; V gene: TRBV6-8; CDR3 protein: CASSHSSYEQYF; CDR3 DNA: TGTGCCAGCAGTCATTCGTCCTACGAGCAGTACTTC
CDR3 length: 15; clone size: -; J gene: TRBJ2-5; D gene: TRBD2; V gene: TRBV15; CDR3 protein: CATSSLAGPLETQYF; CDR3 DNA: TGTGCCACCAGCAGTCTAGCGGGTCCATTGGAGACCCAGTACTTC
CDR3 length: 14; clone size: -; J gene: TRBJ1-1; D gene: -; V gene: TRBV14; CDR3 protein: CASSPNGVGTEAFF; CDR3 DNA: TGTGCCAGCAGCCCTAATGGGGTGGGCACTGAAGCTTTCTTT
CDR3 length: 15; clone size: -; J gene: TRBJ2-7; D gene: TRBD2; V gene: TRBV5-1; CDR3 protein: CASSLRTGEGYEQYF; CDR3 DNA: TGCGCCAGCAGCCTCCGAACGGGGGAGGGGTACGAGCAGTACTTC
CDR3 length: 13; clone size: -; J gene: TRBJ2-7; D gene: -; V gene: TRBV30; CDR3 protein: CAWGTPSSYEQYF; CDR3 DNA: TGTGCCTGGGGGACACCCTCCTCCTACGAGCAGTACTTC
CDR3 length: 14; clone size: few; J gene: TRBJ2-1; D gene: TRBD2; V gene: TRBV29-1; CDR3 protein: CSVPPGEGYNEQFF; CDR3 DNA: TGCAGCGTCCCCCCCGGGGAGGGGTACAATGAGCAGTTCTTC
CDR3 length: 13; clone size: once; J gene: TRBJ2-1; D gene: -; V gene: TRBV25-1; CDR3 protein: CASSGPGGNEQFF; CDR3 DNA: TGTGCCAGCAGTGGCCCGGGTGGGAATGAGCAGTTCTTC
CDR3 length: 12; clone size: -; J gene: TRBJ1-1; D gene: -; V gene: TRBV18; CDR3 protein: CASSPLNTEAFF; CDR3 DNA: TGTGCCAGCTCACCACTGAACACTGAAGCTTTCTTT
CDR3 length: 13; clone size: few; J gene: TRBJ1-1; D gene: -; V gene: TRBV19; CDR3 protein: CASSRGGNTEAFF; CDR3 DNA: TGTGCCAGTAGTAGAGGGGGGAACACTGAAGCTTTCTTT
CDR3 length: 15; clone size: once; J gene: TRBJ2-3; D gene: TRBD2; V gene: TRBV18; CDR3 protein: CASSVASGRSDTQYF; CDR3 DNA: TGTGCCAGCTCAGTGGCTAGCGGGAGATCAGATACGCAGTATTTT
CDR3 length: 14; clone size: -; J gene: TRBJ1-1; D gene: TRBD1; V gene: TRBV5-1; CDR3 protein: CASRQDRVRPEAFF; CDR3 DNA: TGCGCCAGCAGGCAAGACAGGGTTCGTCCCGAAGCTTTCTTT
CDR3 length: 13; clone size: few; J gene: TRBJ2-7; D gene: -; V gene: TRBV6-8; CDR3 protein: CASTTGLSYEQYF; CDR3 DNA: TGTGCCAGCACAACAGGGTTAAGCTACGAGCAGTACTTC
CDR3 length: 14; clone size: -; J gene: TRBJ2-3; D gene: TRBD1; V gene: TRBV29-1; CDR3 protein: CSVQGALRADTQYF; CDR3 DNA: TGCAGCGTACAGGGGGCGTTGCGCGCAGATACGCAGTATTTT
CDR3 length: 15; clone size: few; J gene: TRBJ2-3; D gene: TRBD1; V gene: TRBV15; CDR3 protein: CATSREGGTYDTQYF; CDR3 DNA: TGTGCCACCAGCAGAGAAGGGGGCACATACGATACGCAGTATTTT
CDR3 length: 12; clone size: few; J gene: TRBJ2-1; D gene: -; V gene: TRBV6-8; CDR3 protein: CASRVSYNEQFF; CDR3 DNA: TGTGCCAGCAGGGTTTCCTACAATGAGCAGTTCTTC
CDR3 length: 12; clone size: -; J gene: TRBJ2-5; D gene: TRBD2; V gene: TRBV29-1; CDR3 protein: CSVERGARTQYF; CDR3 DNA: TGCAGCGTTGAGCGGGGGGCCCGGACCCAGTACTTC
CDR3 length: 13; clone size: once; J gene: TRBJ1-4; D gene: -; V gene: TRBV19; CDR3 protein: CASSSDGGEKLFF; CDR3 DNA: TGTGCCAGTAGTTCGGACGGAGGGGAAAAACTGTTTTTT
CDR3 length: 15; clone size: -; J gene: TRBJ2-2; D gene: -; V gene: TRBV19; CDR3 protein: CASSNRPINTGELFF; CDR3 DNA: TGTGCCAGTAGCAACAGGCCCATCAACACCGGGGAGCTGTTTTTT
CDR3 length: 15; clone size: once; J gene: TRBJ1-6; D gene: -; V gene: TRBV15; CDR3 protein: CATSRGAGRDSPLHF; CDR3 DNA: TGTGCCACCAGCAGAGGCGCAGGGCGCGATTCACCCCTCCACTTT